Listed below are T cell receptor beta chains from one sample, sequenced in a study of T-cell reconstitution after alpha-beta-depleted transplantation in children. TCRdb called the PCR reads again in MiXCR, with one record for every CDR3 protein. The repertoire holds about a million distinct CDR3 sequences, around 30% seen once, with about 28% in the top ten. The material sequenced was PBMCs, mostly from graft donor cells, taken 360 days after TCRalphabeta/CD19-depleted stem cell transplant. These TCRs come from a boy under three years old who had a stem cell transplant for SCID, so the T cells may come from the graft donor. CDR3s include the opening cysteine and the closing phenylalanine or tryptophan. D genes are given only for firm matches. Not every row has a clone size; where given, it reads once, few, many or a size class.

v_call	clone_size	d_call	j_call	cdr3_nt	cdr3_aa
TRBV3-1	NA	NA	TRBJ2-5	TGTGCCAGCAGCCATGGCCCCAGGACCCTCCAGACCCAGTACTTC	CASSHGPRTLQTQYF
TRBV28	NA	TRBD1	TRBJ1-6	TGTGCCAGCAGTTCCCCGGACAGGGCCTATTCACCCCTCCACTTT	CASSSPDRAYSPLHF
TRBV28	few	NA	TRBJ1-4	TGTGCCAGCAGTTTATTCCCGGTCCCTACTAATGAAAAACTGTTTTTT	CASSLFPVPTNEKLFF
TRBV5-1	NA	NA	TRBJ2-5	TGCGCCAGCAGCTTGGATGTTGCTAGCAGGTTGGCGACCCAGTACTTC	CASSLDVASRLATQYF
TRBV20-1	NA	NA	TRBJ2-1	TGCAGTGCCTCCGTCGTTGACAATGAGCAGTTCTTC	CSASVVDNEQFF
TRBV10-3	NA	TRBD1	TRBJ1-2	TGTGCCATCAGCAGACAGGGTGAGAACTATGGCTACACCTTC	CAISRQGENYGYTF
TRBV4-1	NA	TRBD1	TRBJ2-5	TGCGCCAGCAGCCAAGATTTGAGGACAGGGGGGATTTTTGAGACCCAGTACTTC	CASSQDLRTGGIFETQYF
TRBV5-5	NA	TRBD1	TRBJ1-3	TGTGCCAGCAGCTTCAGGGGGGACTCTGGAAACACCATATATTTT	CASSFRGDSGNTIYF
TRBV29-1	many	NA	TRBJ2-4	TGCAGCGTTAGGACAAACATTCAGTACTTC	CSVRTNIQYF
TRBV24-1	NA	NA	TRBJ2-1	TGTGCGTCGGCGGGCAGCGTAAACAATGAGCAGTTCTTC	CASAGSVNNEQFF
TRBV7-9	NA	TRBD2	TRBJ2-3	TGTGCCAGCAGCTGGAGCGGGGGGCACACAGATACGCAGTATTTT	CASSWSGGHTDTQYF
TRBV7-2	NA	TRBD2	TRBJ2-5	TGTGCCAGCAGCTTAGCAGCGGGGGCCACACAAGAGACCCAGTACTTC	CASSLAAGATQETQYF
TRBV12-3/TRBV12-4	NA	NA	TRBJ2-6	TGTGCCAGCAGTGGTCTCCGGCGCTCTGGGGCCAACGTCCTGACTTTC	CASSGLRRSGANVLTF
TRBV5-6	NA	NA	TRBJ2-4	TGTGCCAGCAGCCTTTTGGGCGGAGAGAAAAACATTCAGTACTTC	CASSLLGGEKNIQYF
TRBV10-3	NA	NA	TRBJ2-1	TGTGCCATCAGTCTACTCAAGGGGTGGTGGAATGAGCAGTTCTTC	CAISLLKGWWNEQFF
TRBV20-1	NA	TRBD1	TRBJ2-7	TGCAGTGCCGCGACAGGGGCCTACTACGAGCAGTACTTC	CSAATGAYYEQYF
TRBV6-2/TRBV6-3	NA	NA	TRBJ1-5	TGTGCCAGCAGTTACAGGAGGGATCAGCCCCAGCATTTT	CASSYRRDQPQHF
TRBV7-3	NA	NA	TRBJ2-1	TGTGCCAGCAGCTCACTCCCTTACAATGAGCAGTTCTTC	CASSSLPYNEQFF
TRBV7-2	NA	NA	TRBJ2-1	TGTGCCAGCAGCCCCCTCCGGGGCACTGAGCAGTTCTTC	CASSPLRGTEQFF
TRBV5-6	few	TRBD1	TRBJ2-7	TGTGCCAGCAGCGGCGACAGGGGGATCTACGAGCAGTACTTC	CASSGDRGIYEQYF
TRBV5-1	NA	NA	TRBJ1-1	TGCGCCAGCAGCTTGGTCCAGGGGACGGGCACTGAAGCTTTCTTT	CASSLVQGTGTEAFF
TRBV12-3/TRBV12-4	NA	TRBD2	TRBJ2-1	TGTGCCAGCAGTTTATGGGCGGGGGGGGGAAATGAGCAGTTCTTC	CASSLWAGGGNEQFF
TRBV11-1	NA	TRBD1	TRBJ1-4	TGTGCCAGCAGCTCCCGGGACAGTCGAGATGTCGGAAGCATGAAAAAACTGTTTTTT	CASSSRDSRDVGSMKKLFF
TRBV7-6	NA	NA	TRBJ1-5	TGTGCCAGCAGCGCAGTAGGGCAGCCCCAGCATTTT	CASSAVGQPQHF
TRBV20-1	NA	NA	TRBJ1-2	TGCAGTGCTAGAGGCAGGACTTCTAACTATGGCTACACCTTC	CSARGRTSNYGYTF
TRBV30	NA	TRBD1	TRBJ2-6	TGTGCCTGGAGTACCTGGACAGGGGAACGTGGGGCCAACGTCCTGACTTTC	CAWSTWTGERGANVLTF